The clone carrying this TCR beta chain appeared a single time. What it recognizes is unknown. PCR used 60 Vbeta primers and 13 Jbeta primers. Repertoires were generated with immunoSEQ multiplex PCR, while TCRdb's copy carries only in-frame clones and drops some. The data show fewer than 130,000 clones, around 80% seen once. This entry is derived from a study of cytomegalovirus exposure and HLA in healthy donors. Study outcomes and limitations: Immune exposure information comprised only CMV serostatus. The investigators catalogued 150 to 200 TCR beta chains as cytomegalovirus-associated. The classifier reportedly diagnosed cytomegalovirus status with high specificity and sensitivity. As a later analysis revealed, the rate of TCR association differed by HLA locus, with DRB1 most and HLA-C fewest.

Germline values: CDR1 SGHVS, CDR2 FQNEAQ. V lost 5 bases, J lost 3 bases, and 16 bases lay in between. The CDR3 totals 15 residues. The rearrangement joins TRBV7-8 to TRBJ2-5; D perhaps matches TRBD1 (6 bases). The sample comprised PBMCs. This TCR came from a man younger than 40 in good health and CMV-seropositive. The CDR3 DNA reads TGTGCCAGCAGCCCAACCACAGGGCTTAAAGAGACCCAGTACTTC. It encodes CASSPTTGLKETQYF.